The clone carrying this T cell receptor beta chain was observed at least ten times. The antigen remains undetermined. TCR beta CDR3 regions were amplified from RNA. A first-round RT-PCR of the TCR CDR3 used the HTBI primer set. TCRdb reprocessed the multiplex PCR reads via MiXCR and lists one record per CDR3 protein. The profile covers hundreds of thousands of distinct CDR3 sequences, with around 16% appearing a single time and about 3.5% taken by the ten largest. V dropped 8 bases and J dropped 0 bases, with 16 bases sitting between them. The CDR3 has 15 residues. Germline loops: CDR1 SNHLY, CDR2 FYNNEI. The data belong to a study of T cells in Graves' hyperthyroidism and ophthalmopathy. Broader study findings: Researchers found most expanded thyroid clonotypes above 0.001 in blood as well. From stable hyperthyroidism, ophthalmopathy was separated by a 13 V-J model.

A roughly 9.7 ml volume of fresh peripheral blood provided the PBMCs. Sequencing input: blood. The V and J genes are TRBV2 and TRBJ1-1, with TRBD1 as a possible D gene (5 bases). The TCR originated in a woman between 40 and 55 years old with Graves' ophthalmopathy. The CDR3 sequence: CASRPGTLLNTEAFF. The CDR3 DNA reads TGTGCCAGCCGTCCCGGGACTTTGTTGAACACTGAAGCTTTCTTT.